Listed below are T cell receptor beta chains from one sample, sequenced in a study of T cell responses to AZD1222 COVID-19 vaccine. Profiling relied on immunoSEQ multiplex PCR, and the TCRdb table lists in-frame clones only, not all of them. Found here are about 200,000 clones, less than 95% of them singletons; the top ten hold 1.7%. The sample in question was peripheral blood, obtained 28 days after the second dose of the MenACWY control vaccine. All receptors derive from an adult who received the MenACWY meningococcal vaccine as a control. Both conserved end residues are part of each CDR3.

V,CDR3
TRBV2,CASTAGTGVDGYTF
TRBV9,CASSDGTPNTGELFF
TRBV7-9,CASSFEGGPTDTQYF
TRBV3-1/TRBV3-2,CASRQTGGITDTQYF
TRBV27,CASSSGFGTEAFF
TRBV9,CASSAPYVPQGVLYNEQFF
TRBV19,CASSMSQRAYNEQFF
TRBV6-5,CASGSGSYEQYF
TRBV19,CASSPGPRDEQYF
TRBV9,CASSVALGLTGELFF
TRBV14,CASSMGGYGYTF
TRBV5-6,CASRDSAGGDTQYF
TRBV9,CASSVAGTFNEKLFF
TRBV7-2,CASSLAHGGNYEQYF
TRBV13,CASSLKRAHEQYF
TRBV11-2,CASSSQSGRVSGELFF
TRBV6-2/TRBV6-3,CASSYSPRETDTQYF
TRBV28,CASSLLGGQPQHF
TRBV5-1,CASSMAGEDYGYTF
TRBV7-2,CASSLEGYKDSPLHF
TRBV25-1,CASSELTREQYF